Given below is one T cell receptor (beta chain) in context. Its matching antigen is unknown. Sequencing used immunoSEQ multiplex PCR; TCRdb keeps in-frame clones, though not all of them. The profile shows hundreds of thousands of clones, approximately 86% of them singletons. The CDR3 sequence is 17 residues long. The trim removed 0 bases at V and 6 bases at J, leaving 10 bases unmatched. Per the germline V gene, CDR1 is KGHDR and CDR2 is SFDVKD. Specified treatment: around 19 received Ad26.COV2.S at low or high dose, single or two shots; roughly five received placebo; per-sample allocation not given. Samples analyzed were those drawn on day 63 after the first vaccine or placebo injection. An 18-55-year-old adult in Boston served as donor. This entry comes from a study of Ad26.COV2.S vaccination and SARS-CoV-2 variants. Study outcomes and limitations: Vaccinated and placebo-treated recipients had similar non-spike TCR breadth. Measures of TCR breadth and depth may have fallen short of total T cell responses.

The specimen comprised peripheral blood, sampled in a trial of Ad26.COV2.S vaccine versus placebo. The chain uses TRBV24-1 and TRBJ2-1; TRBD2 agrees at 7 bases. The source of this sequence is a person between 18 and 65 years old who received the Ad26.COV2.S COVID-19 vaccine or a placebo. CDR3 residues: CATSDLMASGRPNEQFF. The CDR3, as DNA: TGTGCCACCAGTGATTTGATGGCTAGCGGACGGCCCAATGAGCAGTTCTTC.